The entry below describes one TCR beta chain. This record comes from a study of blood T cell repertoires in COVID-19. As for the study in general: T cells, B-cell-depleted T cells, or PBMCs provided the cDNA or gDNA that served as material.

Original methodology: Reference gene primer amplification in the assay estimated nucleated cell counts. The assay was immunoSEQ multiplex PCR, and TCRdb's table has in-frame clones only and misses some. V and J calls and clone size are copied from that table; D and trimming were computed from the DNA. The profile shows 20,000 to 25,000 clones, 80% of them singletons. The germline gives CDR1 MNHNS, CDR2 SASEGT. V shed 6 bases, J shed 4 bases, and the junction held 9 bases outside the gene matches. The CDR3 has 16 amino acids. The source material was peripheral blood. The J gene is TRBJ2-2, the V gene TRBV6-1, with 9 bases that match TRBD1. The sequence was obtained from a man aged 55 to 70 with active COVID-19. CDR3 amino acids: CASRESTGGVTGELFF. The DNA for the CDR3 is TGTGCCAGCAGAGAATCGACAGGGGGAGTCACCGGGGAGCTGTTTTTT.